This T cell receptor (beta chain) was identified in a study of beta chain features in type 1 diabetes (dated 2018 in TCRdb). Background for the entire study: No differences in mean age, gender distribution, total cell number or subset yield were found between patients and healthy donors. A total of 107,917,701 sorted cells were examined across all samples, and the number of cells per subset was strongly correlated with RNA yield. The study compared the TCRB repertoires of sorted circulating CD4+ T cell subsets in recently diagnosed type 1 diabetes patients with those in matched healthy donors. Regulatory and stem cell-like memory subsets were isolated from only 8 patients and roughly eight healthy donors, whereas naive and central memory subsets came from all 28 donors. Study-wide conclusions, independent of this receptor: Fewer insertions and more nucleotide deletions at VDJ recombination sites were observed in patients with type 1 diabetes, implying thymic rearrangement abnormalities. PCR may preferentially amplify shorter templates, but because patient and control samples were amplified and corrected together, any resulting skew would affect both groups equally. Type 1 diabetes patients showed a moderate but significant shortening of TCRB CDR3 length in all four CD4+ subsets. Because cDNA was sequenced instead of genomic DNA, activated cells with high expression could be over-represented, although the groups did not differ in activation or CD3 levels. Only small numbers of individuals were included in the HLA sub-analyses, which left unresolved whether HLA type had any influence on TCRB rearrangement. Naive, central memory and regulatory TCRB repertoires appeared more similar among patients than among healthy donors.

This clone was recorded only once. What this receptor recognizes is not known. No clone much larger than this one lies a single base away; base qualities are absent. CDR1 and CDR2 are read off the germline V gene (reference sequence) as SGHNT and YYREEE. Trimming takes 4 bases from V and 8 bases from J, and the germline ends sit 21 bases apart. The CDR3 covers 15 residues, taking in both the cysteine and the phenylalanine. Just CDR3 DNA is preserved here, 45 bases in frame from base 1. All of the isolated RNA was reverse transcribed with the High Capacity cDNA Reverse Transcription Kit, so expressed TCRB transcripts were sequenced. Deep immunoSEQ sequencing was performed on naive, central memory and regulatory T cell samples, with an average of around 3.5 million total reads per sample. After sorted cells were lysed in RLT buffer, RNA was extracted with DNase-treated RNeasy Micro or Mini kits, with the choice depending on cell number. Each cell subset was processed separately to prevent cross-contamination, with patient and healthy donor samples processed together. Using the immunoSEQ multiplex PCR, TCRB sequences were amplified from cDNA into 87-bp fragments spanning the CDR3 region. Sequencing of the amplicons was performed on the Illumina HiSeq platform. The paper's processing steps were these. Synthetic template baselines were used to correct PCR bias computationally, reads within Hamming distance 2 were collapsed, and singletons that could not be merged were discarded. Reads were aligned against IMGT to assign V, D and J genes, CDR3 length and insertions or deletions at six rearrangement sites. Within each subset, clonotype counts were normalized to sorted cell number, and only after that were true diversity and Gini coefficients computed with the tcR R package. Repertoire sharing was quantified using the overlap coefficient calculated on TCRB nucleotide sequences. Out-of-frame TCRB sequences from naive cells were analyzed to stand in for the pre-selection repertoire. TCRdb obtained this table from immuneACCESS and retained in-frame rearrangements with V and J assigned. These tables miss some clones; where compared with another copy, unresolved V genes account for less than half of the shortfall, and the remainder is unexplained. V and J calls and clone size are copied from that table; D and trimming were computed from the DNA. Recorded for this sample are 400,000 to 550,000 clones; more than 9.5% of them occurred a single time. The ten top clones hold around 0.05% of the sample.

A single peripheral blood draw of around 120 mL on average was collected from each donor into heparinised tubes. A BD FACSAria II and a panel including CD45RO, CCR7, CD25, CD127, CD95 and CD27 were used to sort naive, central memory, regulatory and stem cell-like memory CD4+ T cells. All sorted populations exceeded 95% purity. PBMCs were separated immediately by Lymphoprep density gradient centrifugation and were stained directly, without being cultured. To minimize batch effects, samples were stained and sorted in pairs, one healthy donor with one patient per experiment. The chain is made from TRBV5-4 and TRBJ1-2, with no confident D gene call. The TCR sequence derives from a woman aged 18-29 years in good health. Specimen: naive CD4+ T cells from blood. According to the study, the label for this sample's cell subset or site signals: true naive CD4+ T cells. DNA sequence: TGTGCCAGCAGCGCTCCCCGTCTGTCGACGGGAGGCTACACCTTC. Translated, it reads CASSAPRLSTGGYTF.